This T cell receptor (beta chain) was recovered during a study of post-analysis software for immune sequencing data. Points from the study as a whole: Higher frequency in patients than in controls was seen for roughly five TRBV segments, with TRBV5-6, TRBV5-1 and TRBV20-1 among them.

This clonotype showed up just a few times. The antigen is unknown. Germline V gives CDR1 MNHEY, CDR2 SVGAGI. V gave up 0 bases and J gave up 8 bases, with 13 bases separating them. The CDR3 has 14 amino acids. Prepared TCR beta cDNA libraries contained unique molecular identifiers. Each CDR3 protein is one row after TCRdb ran MiXCR on the PCR reads. The repertoire holds roughly 580,000 distinct CDR3 sequences, about 40% seen once, with roughly 1.8% in the top ten. This chain uses TRBV6-5 with TRBJ1-2; tentatively, D is TRBD1 (5 bases). Input material: blood. This clonotype was sampled from a girl aged 10-17 years with multiple sclerosis. In DNA form, the CDR3 reads TGTGCCAGCAGTTACTCGGGGGTTTTGAGGGGCTACACCTTC. Protein product: CASSYSGVLRGYTF.